The 8 T cell receptor beta chains below come from one sample, sequenced in a study of graft-versus-host responses after intestinal transplantation. TCRdb's copy holds only in-frame clones and misses some; the assay was immunoSEQ multiplex PCR. The sample shows tens of thousands of clones, 91% of them seen only once. The sample here was PBMCs, taken approximately 660 days after intestinal transplant. All receptors derive from a human patient who received an intestinal transplant, so some T cells may come from the graft donor.

As regards this clone: Mismatch with germline at one junction end may stem from a read error. The sample carries other DNA sequences with the same CDR3. The chain employs TRBV5-5 and TRBJ1-2, with 9 bases aligning to TRBD1. CDR1 and CDR2 from the germline V gene are SGHKS and YYEKEE (reference sequence). The CDR3 is 14 amino acids. Written as DNA, the CDR3 is TGTGCCAGCAGTTCTCTACAGGGGGCTTTTGGCTACACTTTC. It encodes CASSSLQGAFGYTF.

The rearrangement links TRBV11-3 to TRBJ2-6, with 7 positions matching TRBD2. The V and J ends lost 5 bases and 0 bases, in that order; junction bases with no gene match: 7. The CDR3 is 17 residues long. Germline CDR1 reads SGHNT; CDR2 reads YENEEA. The CDR3 is CASSPGGWGSGANVLTF. CDR3 sequence (DNA): TGTGCCAGCAGCCCGGGGGGATGGGGCTCTGGGGCCAACGTCCTGACTTTC.

The V gene is TRBV18, the J gene TRBJ2-2; the D gene could be TRBD1 or TRBD2 (6 bases each). V lost 0 bases and J lost 4, with 15 bases in between. The length of the CDR3 is 17 residues. The V gene's germline CDR1 is KGHSH and CDR2 LQKENI. The CDR3 is CASSPPRGDSSTGELFF. In DNA, the CDR3 is TGTGCCAGCTCACCACCGAGGGGGGACTCAAGCACCGGGGAGCTGTTTTTT.

The V gene is TRBV7-3, the J gene TRBJ2-3; the D is unclear. CDR1 is SGHTA and CDR2 is FQGTGA in the germline V gene. Trimming took off 0 bases at V and 2 bases at J, with 6 bases between the two ends. The CDR3 loop spans 14 amino acids. As DNA, the CDR3 is TGTGCCAGCAGCTTAACCGGGCTCACAGATACGCAGTATTTT. The encoded protein is CASSLTGLTDTQYF.

The J gene is TRBJ1-5, the V gene TRBV21-1. TRBV21-1 is described as a pseudogene. This CDR3 region has 20 residues. The CDR3 here is CASSKVRGNTDSPRSQPQHF. In DNA form, the CDR3 reads TGTGCCAGCAGCAAAGTTCGGGGCAATACAGACAGTCCGAGGAGTCAGCCCCAGCATTTT.

The chain recombines TRBV4-1 with TRBJ1-6; perhaps TRBD1 as D (5 bases). V was clipped by 4 bases and J by 5 bases, with 12 bases between them. This CDR3 spans 15 amino acids. Germline CDR1 is MGHRA and CDR2 is YSYEKL. This CDR3 is CASSPRAGNNSPLHF. DNA for the CDR3: TGCGCCAGCAGCCCCAGGGCGGGCAATAATTCACCCCTCCACTTT.

The chain carries TRBV2 and TRBJ2-2, with 10 bases aligning to TRBD1. With V trimmed by 6 bases and J by 3 bases, 4 bases remained unmatched. The CDR3 is 15 residues long. CDR1 SNHLY and CDR2 FYNNEI come from the germline V gene. This CDR3 is CASSPGTGDTGELFF. The CDR3, as DNA: TGTGCCAGCAGCCCGGGGACAGGGGACACCGGGGAGCTGTTTTTT.

V is TRBV27 and J is TRBJ2-1; D is unresolved. The V end lost 6 bases, the J end lost 6 bases, and 12 bases lay between the germline ends. CDR1 is MNHEY, CDR2 SMNVEV, per germline (reference sequence). CDR3 size: 13 residues. Here the CDR3 reads CASRAGWPNEQFF. The DNA for the CDR3 is TGTGCCAGCAGGGCAGGCTGGCCCAATGAGCAGTTCTTC.